The source of this T cell receptor (beta chain) is a study of blood T cell repertoires in COVID-19. Study as a whole: The cDNA or gDNA used as material had been derived from T cells, B-cell-depleted T cells, or PBMCs.

The repertoire was sequenced with immunoSEQ multiplex PCR; TCRdb's copy has only in-frame clones and lacks some. Here the sample spans 180,000 or so clones, about nine tenths being singletons. This CDR3 spans 15 amino acids. The germline V and J ends were trimmed by 0 bases and 10 bases, with 13 bases remaining between them. Germline-derived CDR1 and CDR2 are LGHNA and YSLEER. The chain uses TRBV4-3 and TRBJ1-6; unclear D gene. The sequence derives from a man younger than 35 with active or convalescent COVID-19. The sequencing input was peripheral blood. The CDR3 sequence is CASSQEIGPGSPLHF. The CDR3 DNA sequence: TGCGCCAGCAGCCAAGAAATAGGGCCGGGATCACCCCTCCACTTT.